Listed below are T cell receptor beta chains from one sample, sequenced in a study of CD8 T cells in Susac syndrome. TCRdb processed the immunoSEQ multiplex PCR reads anew with MiXCR; each CDR3 protein has one entry. The sample has 330,000 or so distinct CDR3 sequences; 70% to 90% are singletons. Sample: CD8+ T cells from PBMCs. Receptor source: a human donor with multiple sclerosis. The CDR3 runs from the conserved cysteine through the conserved F or W. D genes are given only for firm matches. For some rows the clone size is stated as once, few or many, or as a class when expanded; others skip it.

J gene,D gene,clone size,V gene,CDR3 protein,CDR3 DNA
TRBJ2-3,.,once,TRBV25-1,CASTSTDTQYF,TGTGCCAGCACGAGCACAGATACGCAGTATTTT
TRBJ2-5,.,.,TRBV3-1,CASSQDPLDGETQYF,TGTGCCAGCAGCCAAGATCCACTAGATGGAGAGACCCAGTACTTC
TRBJ2-1,.,once,TRBV6-5,CASSYSGESYNEQFF,TGTGCCAGCAGTTACTCGGGAGAATCCTACAATGAGCAGTTCTTC
TRBJ2-3,.,.,TRBV20-1,CSAREDISLSRTDTQYF,TGCAGTGCTAGGGAAGACATTAGCCTCTCCCGCACAGATACGCAGTATTTT
TRBJ2-7,TRBD1,.,TRBV7-2,CASSSGTGGFDEQYF,TGTGCCAGCAGCTCCGGGACAGGGGGCTTCGACGAGCAGTACTTC
TRBJ2-1,TRBD2,few,TRBV7-9,CASSPGGLAGNNEQFF,TGTGCCAGCAGCCCCGGTGGACTAGCGGGTAACAATGAGCAGTTCTTC
TRBJ1-4,.,.,TRBV5-6,CASSLRPGENEKLFF,TGTGCCAGCAGCTTAAGACCAGGGGAGAATGAAAAACTGTTTTTT
TRBJ2-3,.,.,TRBV27,CASSILSVSTDTQYF,TGTGCCAGCAGTATACTATCCGTCAGCACAGATACGCAGTATTTT
TRBJ1-1,TRBD1,once,TRBV6-5,CASSYLGQDGTTEAFF,TGTGCCAGCAGTTACCTAGGACAGGACGGGACCACTGAAGCTTTCTTT
TRBJ2-6,.,.,TRBV28,CASSDGFRGFPYNVLTF,TGTGCCAGCAGTGATGGCTTCCGGGGGTTCCCATACAACGTCCTGACTTTC
TRBJ2-7,.,.,TRBV4-3,CASSQDWEEVGRYEQYF,TGCGCCAGCAGCCAAGATTGGGAGGAAGTGGGGCGATACGAGCAGTACTTC
TRBJ1-4,.,.,TRBV19,CASSIWPGRVEKLFF,TGTGCCAGTAGTATTTGGCCTGGACGGGTCGAAAAACTGTTTTTT
TRBJ2-7,.,few,TRBV7-3,CASSWSSYEQYF,TGTGCCAGCAGCTGGAGCTCCTACGAGCAGTACTTC
TRBJ1-4,.,.,TRBV4-1,CASSLQAAANEKLFF,TGCGCCAGCAGCCTACAGGCAGCAGCTAATGAAAAACTGTTTTTT
TRBJ2-7,TRBD1,.,TRBV7-9,CASSSGQGVGYEQYF,TGTGCCAGCAGTTCCGGACAGGGGGTCGGGTACGAGCAGTACTTC
TRBJ2-7,.,.,TRBV27,CASSPLEGTYEQYF,TGTGCCAGCAGTCCCCTTGAGGGAACCTACGAGCAGTACTTC
TRBJ2-2,.,.,TRBV21-1,CASSRCDTGELFF,TGTGCCAGCAGCAGATGTGACACCGGGGAGCTGTTTTTT
TRBJ2-5,.,.,TRBV5-1,CASRGFSVTETQYF,TGCGCCAGCAGAGGTTTTTCAGTGACGGAGACCCAGTACTTC
TRBJ2-5,TRBD2,.,TRBV4-3,CASSQWEAGGRETQYF,TGCGCCAGCAGCCAATGGGAAGCGGGAGGGAGAGAGACCCAGTACTTC
TRBJ2-5,TRBD2,.,TRBV4-1,CASSQDGASSGSVWKETQYF,TGCGCCAGCAGCCAAGATGGGGCGTCTAGCGGGAGCGTTTGGAAGGAGACCCAGTACTTC
TRBJ2-1,.,.,TRBV7-6,CASTPDSFGTTSSYNEQFF,TGTGCCAGCACCCCGGACAGTTTCGGGACTACTAGCTCCTACAATGAGCAGTTCTTC
TRBJ1-1,.,.,TRBV12-3/TRBV12-4,CASSSPGYPEAFF,TGTGCCAGCAGCTCGCCCGGGTACCCTGAAGCTTTCTTT
TRBJ2-3,TRBD2,.,TRBV9,CASSDGLAASTDTQYF,TGTGCCAGCAGCGACGGCCTAGCGGCTAGCACAGATACGCAGTATTTT
TRBJ1-1,.,few,TRBV4-1,CASSQEWSAEAFF,TGCGCCAGCAGCCAAGAATGGAGCGCTGAAGCTTTCTTT
TRBJ2-7,.,few,TRBV9,CASSVGTSTEQYF,TGTGCCAGCAGCGTAGGGACAAGCACCGAGCAGTACTTC
TRBJ2-7,TRBD1,few,TRBV19,CASSWDRETYEQYF,TGTGCCAGTAGCTGGGACAGGGAGACCTACGAGCAGTACTTC
TRBJ2-1,.,.,TRBV19,CASSVGSVNEQFF,TGTGCCAGTAGTGTGGGGTCGGTGAATGAGCAGTTCTTC
TRBJ2-1,TRBD2,.,TRBV29-1,CSVAGTSGYNEQFF,TGCAGCGTTGCCGGGACTAGCGGCTACAATGAGCAGTTCTTC
TRBJ2-7,.,.,TRBV5-6,CASSFGTLPVYEQYF,TGTGCCAGCAGCTTTGGTACACTCCCAGTCTACGAGCAGTACTTC
TRBJ2-5,.,few,TRBV7-9,CASSLQGPETQYF,TGTGCCAGCAGCTTACAGGGACCCGAGACCCAGTACTTC
TRBJ2-1,.,.,TRBV21-1,CASSKSRDSLHPSSYNEQFF,TGTGCCAGCAGCAAAAGCCGGGACTCACTACATCCGAGCTCCTACAATGAGCAGTTCTTC
TRBJ1-1,.,.,TRBV19,CASSPLMTGINTEAFF,TGTGCCAGTAGCCCTCTGATGACAGGAATCAACACTGAAGCTTTCTTT
TRBJ2-3,TRBD2,.,TRBV10-2,CASSPSGSWDTQYF,TGCGCCAGCAGTCCTAGCGGGAGCTGGGATACGCAGTATTTT
TRBJ1-2,.,.,TRBV6-5,CASSDWDGNNYGYTF,TGTGCCAGCAGTGACTGGGACGGCAATAACTATGGCTACACCTTC
TRBJ2-7,TRBD2,.,TRBV29-1,CSVVPRTSGNSYEQYF,TGCAGCGTCGTCCCGAGGACTAGCGGGAACTCCTACGAGCAGTACTTC
TRBJ2-7,.,.,TRBV30,CAWSVGHSYEQYF,TGTGCCTGGAGTGTAGGCCATTCATACGAGCAGTACTTC
TRBJ2-1,.,.,TRBV20-1,CSARDMRESYNEQFF,TGCAGTGCTAGAGATATGAGGGAGAGCTACAATGAGCAGTTCTTC
TRBJ2-1,TRBD2,.,TRBV6-1,CASMAGGIYGFNEQFF,TGTGCCAGCATGGCGGGAGGGATCTACGGATTTAATGAGCAGTTCTTC
TRBJ2-7,.,.,TRBV10-3,CAISAGNLYEQYF,TGTGCCATCAGCGCGGGGAACCTCTACGAGCAGTACTTC
TRBJ2-5,.,.,TRBV7-2,CASSLWAGKQETQYF,TGTGCCAGCAGCTTATGGGCAGGAAAGCAAGAGACCCAGTACTTC
TRBJ1-2,.,.,TRBV6-5,CASSPTGAYNYGYTF,TGTGCCAGCAGCCCTACGGGGGCGTATAACTATGGCTACACCTTC
TRBJ1-5,TRBD1,.,TRBV25-1,CASGTGGQPQHF,TGTGCCAGCGGGACAGGGGGTCAGCCCCAGCATTTT
TRBJ2-3,.,once,TRBV12-3/TRBV12-4,CASSLQLLLDTQYF,TGTGCCAGCAGTTTACAGTTACTACTAGATACGCAGTATTTT
TRBJ1-2,TRBD1,.,TRBV9,CASSSGQGRRYTF,TGTGCCAGCAGCTCCGGACAGGGACGCCGGTACACCTTC
TRBJ2-1,TRBD2,.,TRBV7-3,CASSARRTSGYNEQFF,TGTGCCAGCAGCGCCCGCCGGACTAGCGGCTACAATGAGCAGTTCTTC
TRBJ2-7,TRBD2,.,TRBV2,CASSERRETSYEQYF,TGTGCCAGCAGTGAACGGCGGGAGACCTCCTACGAGCAGTACTTC
TRBJ2-3,.,.,TRBV28,CASSLGRPLANTDTQYF,TGTGCCAGCAGTTTAGGCCGACCCCTAGCGAACACAGATACGCAGTATTTT
TRBJ2-3,TRBD1,few,TRBV4-1,CASSQDTVAGGVDTQYF,TGCGCCAGCAGCCAAGATACGGTGGCAGGGGGCGTAGATACGCAGTATTTT
TRBJ2-3,.,.,TRBV9,CASSVGKGPTSTDTQYF,TGTGCCAGCAGCGTAGGGAAGGGGCCGACTAGCACAGATACGCAGTATTTT
TRBJ2-1,.,few,TRBV6-2/TRBV6-3,CASTRSSYNEQFF,TGTGCCAGCACAAGGAGCTCCTACAATGAGCAGTTCTTC
TRBJ2-2,.,.,TRBV30,CAWSAGNGELFF,TGTGCCTGGAGTGCGGGGAACGGGGAGCTGTTTTTT
TRBJ1-4,TRBD1,.,TRBV7-9,CASSATSTGWEKLFF,TGTGCCAGCAGCGCCACATCGACAGGGTGGGAAAAACTGTTTTTT
TRBJ1-2,.,.,TRBV7-4,CASTQSPFNYGYTF,TGTGCCAGCACCCAATCCCCCTTTAACTATGGCTACACCTTC
TRBJ1-5,.,.,TRBV30,CAWREGGGNQPQHF,TGTGCCTGGAGGGAAGGAGGAGGGAATCAGCCCCAGCATTTT
TRBJ2-2,.,.,TRBV12-3/TRBV12-4,CASSLRPEFLGTGELFF,TGTGCCAGCAGTTTACGCCCGGAATTCCTCGGCACCGGGGAGCTGTTTTTT
TRBJ2-7,.,once,TRBV7-7,CASSLRQGTSYEQYF,TGTGCCAGCAGCTTACGGCAGGGGACTTCCTACGAGCAGTACTTC
TRBJ2-7,.,.,TRBV4-2,CASSQDSGEQYF,TGTGCCAGCAGCCAAGATAGCGGCGAGCAGTACTTC
TRBJ2-5,.,.,TRBV9,CASSVAGVQGETQYF,TGTGCCAGCAGCGTAGCGGGGGTCCAAGGAGAGACCCAGTACTTC